Reported below is one T cell receptor beta chain. Its antigen has not been determined. No quality values exist for individual bases; no much larger clone is one base distant. Using the deep immunoSEQ assay, multiplex PCR amplified TCR CDR3 regions from genomic DNA. Extracted genomic DNA from each cell subset was spread evenly across all wells of several immunoSEQ 96-well plates, with each plate serving as a replicate. For sorted subsets, roughly 190 ng of genomic DNA, equivalent to some 30,000 T cell genomes, went into each replicate PCR. Purified libraries were measured with a Qubit 3.0 fluorometer, size-checked on a Bioanalyzer 2100, and measured again with the KAPA Library Quantification kit. A separate single-read 150-cycle Illumina NextSeq 550 flow cell was used to sequence each immunoSEQ 96-well plate. In the authors' own workflow: Because the immunoSEQ output included only junctional sequences and no quality scores, the filtering could not be the same as the filtering used for full-length reads. To assign V/J genes and CDR3, sequences were annotated against IMGT germline references using PyIR, a Python wrapper for IgBLAST v1.9. Reads were filtered out if the reads had weak V/J assignments (E-value above 1e-6), no CDR3, stop codons, out-of-frame junctions, or ambiguous translated residues. V3J clonotypes were defined by identical inferred V gene, J gene, and CDR3 amino acid sequence. Percentage overlap between repertoires was computed as shared unique clonotypes divided by the size of the smaller repertoire. Three approaches were used to assess repertoire richness: RTK rarefaction, the Chao1 estimator, and Recon v2.1 estimates of unobserved clonotypes. OLGA was used to compute generation probabilities for all TCRbeta clonotypes that the gDNA method yielded from a handful of donors. TCRdb obtained this table from immuneACCESS and retained in-frame rearrangements with V and J assigned. These tables miss some clones; where compared with another copy, unresolved V genes account for less than half of the shortfall, and the remainder is unexplained. The DNA was the basis for D and trimming; V, J and clone size are from that table. The sample yields some 2,100,000 clones; 95% were counted once. The ten most abundant clones make up around 0.13% of the sample.

The donors were healthy, HIV-negative adults who had no recently reported acute infections or vaccinations. All donors were Caucasian adults living in Nashville, Tennessee, USA. CD4+ T cells were enriched by magnetic negative selection; naive cells were then positively selected on CD45RA, and the negative fraction formed the memory subset. Blood was obtained by leukapheresis, after which PBMCs were separated by Ficoll-Histopaque density gradient centrifugation and cryopreserved in liquid nitrogen vapor phase. Analytical flow cytometry was used to check the purity and quantity of every magnetically sorted T cell population. Each sorted fraction had its genomic DNA isolated and then quantified by UV absorbance on a Nanodrop 2000c. The sample is drawn from a study of shared clonotypes between healthy human individuals (dated by TCRdb to 2019 to 2021). The study in broad terms: The cohort comprised a couple of women and three men aged 18 to 49 years. For each donor, CD4 naive and CD4 memory were each run on three plates, CD8 naive on two plates, and CD8 memory on one plate. To estimate repertoire size and how much clonotypes are shared between individuals, the study performed deep sequencing of blood TCR repertoires from a handful of healthy adults. To increase sequencing depth and limit assay-specific biases, TCR repertoire library preparation and sequencing were carried out by different laboratories using diverse techniques. Each donor's leukapheresis produced roughly between roughly 0.85 and 10 billion PBMCs. Study-level results and caveats: Clonotypes shared by all four sorted-subset donors showed higher generation probabilities than non-shared clonotypes. Because the study included a small number of donors, the genetic and exposure-history diversity represented was limited. Based on pairwise subsampling, the degree of clonotype sharing among donors was expected to be affected by sequencing depth. Only blood was sampled, and tissue TCR repertoires likely differ from those in blood. Incomplete sequencing was indicated by rarefaction of sorted-subset datasets, despite the large sequencing depth. Across four donors, approximately 4.6% of naive CD4, roughly 3.5% of naive CD8, 2% to 2.5% of memory CD4, and about 0.4% of memory CD8 clonotypes were shared. Naive subsets generally had larger estimated clonotype richness than memory subsets.

CDR3 length: 14 amino acids, cysteine to phenylalanine. Only the CDR3 DNA stays, 42 bases, in frame from base 1. The CDR1 and CDR2 encoded by the germline V gene are MGHDK and SYGVNS. V is clipped by 4 bases and J by 4 bases, and the sequence between their germline boundaries is 14 bases long. The chain was built from TRBV25-1 and TRBJ2-7; the D gene is perhaps TRBD2, on 6 matching bases. The TCR comes from a man aged 18 to 30 in good health. The sample taken for sequencing was naive CD4+ T cells sorted from blood. The cell subset or site label, as the study defines it: CD45RA+ positively selected. For the CDR3, the sequence is CASSGAGTLYEQYF. In nucleotide form, the sequence is TGTGCCAGCAGTGGGGCCGGGACTCTTTACGAGCAGTACTTC.